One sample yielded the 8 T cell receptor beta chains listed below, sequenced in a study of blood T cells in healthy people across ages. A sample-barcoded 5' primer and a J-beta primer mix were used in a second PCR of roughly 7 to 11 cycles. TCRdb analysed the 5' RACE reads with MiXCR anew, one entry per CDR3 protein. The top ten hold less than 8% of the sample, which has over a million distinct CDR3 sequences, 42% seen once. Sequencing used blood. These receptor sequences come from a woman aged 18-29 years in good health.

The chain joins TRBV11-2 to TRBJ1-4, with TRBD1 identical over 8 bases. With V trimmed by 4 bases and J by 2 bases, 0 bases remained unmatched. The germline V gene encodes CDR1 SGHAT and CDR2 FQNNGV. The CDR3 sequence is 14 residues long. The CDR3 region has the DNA TGTGCCAGCAGCTGGGACAGGACTAATGAAAAACTGTTTTTT. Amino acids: CASSWDRTNEKLFF.

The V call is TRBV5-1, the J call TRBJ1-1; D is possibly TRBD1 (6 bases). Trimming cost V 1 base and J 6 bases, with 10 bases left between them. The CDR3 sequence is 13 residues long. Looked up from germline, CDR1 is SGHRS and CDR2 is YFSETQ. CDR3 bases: TGCGCCAGCAGCTTGTCAGGGGACCCTGAAGCTTTCTTT. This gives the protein CASSLSGDPEAFF.

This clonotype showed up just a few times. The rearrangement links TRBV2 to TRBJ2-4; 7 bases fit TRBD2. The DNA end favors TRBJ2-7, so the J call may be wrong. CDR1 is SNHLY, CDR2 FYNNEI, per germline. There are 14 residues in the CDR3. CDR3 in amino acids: CASSELTSVDEQYF. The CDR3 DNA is TGTGCCAGCAGTGAACTTACTAGCGTTGACGAGCAGTACTTC.

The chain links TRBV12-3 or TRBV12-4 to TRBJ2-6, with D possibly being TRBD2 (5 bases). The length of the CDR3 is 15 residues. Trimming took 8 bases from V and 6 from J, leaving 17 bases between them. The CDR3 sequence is CASLRRNGEANVLTF. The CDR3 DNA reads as TGTGCCAGCCTTAGGAGGAACGGTGAGGCCAACGTCCTGACTTTC.

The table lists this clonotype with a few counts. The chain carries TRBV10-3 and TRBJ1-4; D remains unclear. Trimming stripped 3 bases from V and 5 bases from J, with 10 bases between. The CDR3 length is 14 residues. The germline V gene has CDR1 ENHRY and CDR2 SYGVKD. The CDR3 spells CAISDGPKNEKLFF. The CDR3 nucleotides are TGTGCCATCAGTGACGGCCCCAAGAATGAAAAACTGTTTTTT.

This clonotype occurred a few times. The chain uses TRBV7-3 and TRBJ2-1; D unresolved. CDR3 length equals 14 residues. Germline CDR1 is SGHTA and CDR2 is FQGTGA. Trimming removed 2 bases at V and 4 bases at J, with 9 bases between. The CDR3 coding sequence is TGTGCCAGCAGCTTACTCCCCAGTTACAATGAGCAGTTCTTC. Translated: CASSLLPSYNEQFF. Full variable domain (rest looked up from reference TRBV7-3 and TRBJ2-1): GAGVSQTPSNKVTEKGKYVELRCDPISGHTALYWYRQSLGQGPEFLIYFQGTGAADDSGLPNDRFFAVRPEGSVSTLKIQRTERGDSAVYLCASSLLPSYNEQFFGPGTRLTVL.

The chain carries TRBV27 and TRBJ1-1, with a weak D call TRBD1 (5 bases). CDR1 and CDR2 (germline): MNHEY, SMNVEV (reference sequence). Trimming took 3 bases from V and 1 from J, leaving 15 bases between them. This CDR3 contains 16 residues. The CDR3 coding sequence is TGTGCCAGCAGTTTTTGGGGGACGGCCGGGAACACTGAAGCTTTCTTT. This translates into CASSFWGTAGNTEAFF.

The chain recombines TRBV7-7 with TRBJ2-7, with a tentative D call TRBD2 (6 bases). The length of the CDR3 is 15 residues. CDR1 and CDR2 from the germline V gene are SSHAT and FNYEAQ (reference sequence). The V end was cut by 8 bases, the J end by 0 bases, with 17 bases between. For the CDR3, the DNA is TGTGCCAGCCTCGGTGGGGGGAAACACTCCTACGAGCAGTACTTC. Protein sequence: CASLGGGKHSYEQYF.